This T cell receptor (beta chain) derives from a study of neoadjuvant anti-PD-1 for oral cavity cancer. General observations from the study: PBMC Gini-index clonality exceeded responders' in non-responders post-nivolumab.

Assay used: immunoSEQ multiplex PCR; TCRdb lists only in-frame clones, some missing. This sample has over 65,000 clones, with 70% to 90% found just once. CDR1 and CDR2 from the germline V gene are SGHTA and FQGTGA. The CDR3 has 15 amino acids. Points on this clone: Its antigen is not identified. Relative to the germline gene, one junction end is altered; a read error may explain this.

Indicated time point: after neoadjuvant nivolumab, at surgical resection. The chain links TRBV7-3 to TRBJ2-1, with TRBD1 matching 8 bases. Sequenced material: PBMCs, taken after nivolumab (anti-PD-1) treatment. The TCR was taken from a person between 40 and 79 years old with oral cavity squamous cell carcinoma. CDR3 loop: CASSITGQGSSEQFF. CDR3 DNA sequence: TGTGCCAGCAGCATAACCGGACAGGGTTCGAGTGAGCAGTTCTTC.